The 21 T cell receptor beta chains below all came from one sample that was sequenced in a study of cytomegalovirus exposure and HLA in healthy donors. The PCR contained 60 Vbeta and 13 Jbeta primers. Assay used: immunoSEQ multiplex PCR; TCRdb lists only in-frame clones, some missing. The data contain about 130,000 clones, around three quarters of them singletons. Sample: PBMCs. The receptor source for this set is a woman in her fifties or sixties in good health and CMV-seronegative.

V usage is TRBV28 and J usage is TRBJ2-7; perhaps TRBD1 as D (7 bases). Trimming stripped 3 bases from V and 12 bases from J, with 27 bases between. CDR1 is MDHEN, CDR2 SYDVKM, per germline. The CDR3 has 16 residues. Written as DNA, the CDR3 is TGTGCCAGCAGTTTCTGGTCGGGGGACAGAGGGCTATGGGGGTACTTC. It translates to CASSFWSGDRGLWGYF.

The rearrangement joins TRBV25-1 to TRBJ2-7; 8 bases are shared with TRBD2. Trimming removed 2 bases from V and 6 bases from J; junction bases left unmatched: 6. The germline CDR1 and CDR2 sequences are MGHDK and SYGVNS. The CDR3 runs 14 residues. The CDR3 region is CASSEPGGGREQYF. In nucleotides, the CDR3 is TGTGCCAGCAGTGAACCGGGAGGGGGACGCGAGCAGTACTTC.

The rearrangement joins TRBV5-1 to TRBJ2-7; maybe TRBD2 (7 bases). The CDR3 covers 13 residues. The germline V and J ends were trimmed by 4 bases and 6 bases, with 14 bases remaining between them. Germline CDR1 and CDR2: SGHRS and YFSETQ. The CDR3 DNA follows: TGCGCCAGCAGCCCTGCCGGGGGGCGCGAGCAGTACTTC. Translated, it gives CASSPAGGREQYF.

This clone was picked up one time. The V and J genes are TRBV11-1 and TRBJ1-1; D not certain. V was clipped by 5 bases and J by 4 bases, with 8 bases between them. The CDR3 is 12 residues long. The germline CDR1 and CDR2 sequences are SGHAT and FQDESV (reference sequence). The CDR3 is CASSPEATEAFF. The CDR3 DNA follows: TGTGCCAGCAGCCCTGAGGCCACTGAAGCTTTCTTT.

The CDR3 loop is CASSWGLSSGNTIYF. CDR3 in DNA: TGTGCCAGCAGCTGGGGACTTTCGTCTGGAAACACCATATATTTT. V usage is TRBV5-6 and J usage is TRBJ1-3, with D tentatively TRBD1 (5 bases). The CDR3 length is 15 residues. The germline gives CDR1 SGHDT, CDR2 YYEEEE. Trimming removed 3 bases at V and 1 base at J, with 11 bases between.

This clone was found once. The J gene is TRBJ2-3, the V gene TRBV19; 9 bases agree with TRBD1. V shed 8 bases and J 3 bases; nucleotides not matched to a gene: 9. Germline V CDR1 and CDR2: LNHDA, SQIVND (reference sequence). The CDR3 covers 15 residues. CDR3 protein: CASAQTGGATDTQYF. The DNA for the CDR3 is TGTGCCAGTGCTCAAACAGGGGGCGCTACAGATACGCAGTATTTT.

J is TRBJ2-5 and V is TRBV7-2; TRBD1 is a possible D gene (5 bases). The V gene's germline CDR1 is SGHTA and CDR2 FQGNSA. Trimming took 4 bases from V and 4 from J, leaving 16 bases between them. The CDR3 is 15 residues long. CDR3 amino acids: CASSSPPGMSETQYF. In DNA form, the CDR3 reads TGTGCCAGCAGCTCACCCCCAGGGATGTCAGAGACCCAGTACTTC.

This chain uses TRBV28 with TRBJ2-7; D is perhaps TRBD1 (6 bases). V was clipped by 6 bases and J by 2 bases, with 11 bases between them. The length of the CDR3 is 13 residues. Germline values: CDR1 MDHEN, CDR2 SYDVKM. In nucleotides, the CDR3 is TGTGCCAGCAGCGACAGGTATCCCTACGAGCAGTACTTC. Amino acids: CASSDRYPYEQYF.

The V call is TRBV15, the J call TRBJ2-1, with 8 bases fitting TRBD2. CDR1 is LNHNV, CDR2 YYDKDF, per germline (reference sequence). V lost 3 bases and J lost 4; bases outside the gene matches: 2. The CDR3 has 14 residues. The CDR3 coding sequence is TGTGCCACCAGCAGGACGGGAGGGTACAATGAGCAGTTCTTC. Protein sequence: CATSRTGGYNEQFF.

V gene TRBV11-3 combines with J gene TRBJ2-5; D gene unclear. Trimming took off 3 bases at V and 5 bases at J, with 4 bases between the two ends. This CDR3 is built from 11 residues. From germline, CDR1 is SGHNT and CDR2 YENEEA. The CDR3 sequence: CASSFGETQYF. CDR3 nucleotides: TGTGCCAGCAGCTTCGGGGAGACCCAGTACTTC.

The chain has TRBV5-8 and TRBJ2-1, with a weak D call TRBD2 (6 bases). V was trimmed by 7 bases and J by 5 bases, leaving 22 bases between them. This CDR3 spans 16 amino acids. CDR1 and CDR2 (germline): SGHTS, YDEGEE. The CDR3 loop is CASHRPHGGFNNEQFF. The CDR3 coding sequence is TGTGCCAGCCATCGACCCCACGGAGGGTTTAACAATGAGCAGTTCTTC.

The genes are TRBV29-1 and TRBJ1-1, with 7 positions matching TRBD1. This CDR3 comprises 14 residues. Trimming removed 7 bases from V and 3 bases from J; junction bases left unmatched: 11. Germline assignment: CDR1 SQVTM and CDR2 ANQGSEA. DNA of the CDR3: TGCAGCGCTACGCTCAGGGGGGTCGACACTGAAGCTTTCTTT. This sequence encodes CSATLRGVDTEAFF.

This clone was seen more than once but under ten times. The chain has TRBV29-1 and TRBJ2-6, with D possibly being TRBD1 (6 bases). The CDR3 consists of 16 residues. V was shortened by 7 bases and J by 0 bases, with 16 bases between the two germline ends. In germline, CDR1 is SQVTM, CDR2 ANQGSEA. CDR3 DNA sequence: TGCAGCGATCTAGGACAGACCAGCTCTGGGGCCAACGTCCTGACTTTC. Amino acids: CSDLGQTSSGANVLTF.

The rearrangement joins TRBV29-1 to TRBJ2-1; D not certain. Trimming shortened V by 0 bases and J by 9 bases, and 9 bases separated the two germline ends. Germline CDR1 SQVTM, CDR2 ANQGSEA. The length of the CDR3 is 12 residues. CDR3 sequence: CSVEETGAEQFF. The CDR3 bases are TGCAGCGTTGAAGAGACGGGTGCTGAGCAGTTCTTC.

This chain connects TRBV27 to TRBJ2-7, with a possible D match to TRBD2 (5 bases). The CDR3 contains 16 residues. Germline CDR1 reads MNHEY; CDR2 reads SMNVEV (reference sequence). V was clipped by 3 bases and J by 2 bases, with 17 bases between them. The CDR3 here is CASSFRMSEVPYEQYF. The DNA of the CDR3 is TGTGCCAGCAGTTTCCGGATGTCGGAGGTCCCCTACGAGCAGTACTTC.

V gene TRBV13 combines with J gene TRBJ2-1; 9 bases are a match to TRBD2. Germline V gene data show CDR1 as PRHDT and CDR2 as FYEKMQ (reference sequence). The CDR3 runs to 16 residues. J gave up 0 bases and V 4 bases, and 4 bases lay outside the gene matches. The CDR3 spells CASSSGLASSYNEQFF. DNA for the CDR3: TGTGCCAGCAGCTCAGGACTAGCGAGCTCCTACAATGAGCAGTTCTTC.

The chain uses TRBV28 and TRBJ1-1, with D perhaps matching TRBD1 (5 bases). This CDR3 region has 13 residues. CDR1 MDHEN and CDR2 SYDVKM come from the germline V gene. Between the trimmed V and J ends, which lost 8 bases and 3 bases, there was a span of 13 bases. CDR3 nucleotide sequence: TGTGCCAGCGGTGCCAGGGTTCACACTGAAGCTTTCTTT. Amino acids: CASGARVHTEAFF.

This chain links TRBV7-6 with TRBJ1-5, with TRBD1 matching 8 bases. The ends lost 0 bases at V and 1 base at J; junction bases unmatched: 8. CDR1 SGHVS and CDR2 FNYEAQ come from the germline V gene. The CDR3 covers 18 residues. DNA for the CDR3: TGTGCCAGCAGCTTAGCGGCAGGGGGCGTCTCGAGCAATCAGCCCCAGCATTTT. It yields the protein CASSLAAGGVSSNQPQHF.

The V gene is TRBV2, the J gene TRBJ2-7; the match to TRBD1 covers 7 bases. The germline CDR1 and CDR2 sequences are SNHLY and FYNNEI. V trimming: 5 bases; J trimming: 5 bases; junction bases outside the gene matches: 9. This CDR3 contains 14 residues. The CDR3: CASSSRRGYDEQYV. In nucleotides, the CDR3 is TGTGCCAGCAGTAGTCGCAGGGGGTATGACGAGCAGTACGTC.

J is TRBJ1-1 and V is TRBV6-6; 11 bases match TRBD1. CDR3 size: 14 residues. V lost 5 bases, J lost 3 bases, and 2 bases stayed unmatched. CDR1 and CDR2 from the germline V gene are MNHNY and SVGAGI (reference sequence). CDR3 protein: CASSRTGGHTEAFF. CDR3 coding DNA: TGTGCCAGCAGTCGGACAGGGGGCCACACTGAAGCTTTCTTT.

The CDR3 loop reads CASSLQQAYEQYF. The CDR3 nucleotides read TGTGCCAGCAGCCTACAGCAAGCCTACGAGCAGTACTTC. The chain couples TRBV7-9 to TRBJ2-7; D is unresolved. CDR1 SEHNR and CDR2 FQNEAQ come from the germline V gene (reference sequence). Trimming pared 5 bases from V and 2 bases from J, leaving 10 bases between. The CDR3 length is 13 residues. The variable domain in full, completed from reference TRBV7-9 and TRBJ2-7, reads DTGVSQNPRHKITKRGQNVTFRCDPISEHNRLYWYRQTLGQGPEFLTYFQNEAQLEKSRLLSDRFSAERPKGSFSTLEIQRTEQGDSAMYLCASSLQQAYEQYFGPGTRLTVT.